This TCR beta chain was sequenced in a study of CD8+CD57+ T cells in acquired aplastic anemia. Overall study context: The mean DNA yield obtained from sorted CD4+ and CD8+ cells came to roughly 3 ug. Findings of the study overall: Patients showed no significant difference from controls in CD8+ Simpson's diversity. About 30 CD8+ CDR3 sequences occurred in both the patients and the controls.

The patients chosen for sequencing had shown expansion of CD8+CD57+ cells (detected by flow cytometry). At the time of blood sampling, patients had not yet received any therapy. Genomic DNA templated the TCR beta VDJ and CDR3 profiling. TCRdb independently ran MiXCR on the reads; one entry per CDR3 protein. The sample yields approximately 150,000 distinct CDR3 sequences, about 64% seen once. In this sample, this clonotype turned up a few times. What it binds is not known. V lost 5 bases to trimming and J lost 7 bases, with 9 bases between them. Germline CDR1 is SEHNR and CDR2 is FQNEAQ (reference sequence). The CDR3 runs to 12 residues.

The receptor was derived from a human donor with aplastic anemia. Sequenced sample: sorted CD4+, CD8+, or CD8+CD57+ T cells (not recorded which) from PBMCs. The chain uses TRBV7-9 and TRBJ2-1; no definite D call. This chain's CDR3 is CASSPGWNEQFF. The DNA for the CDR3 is TGTGCCAGCAGCCCCGGGTGGAATGAGCAGTTCTTC.